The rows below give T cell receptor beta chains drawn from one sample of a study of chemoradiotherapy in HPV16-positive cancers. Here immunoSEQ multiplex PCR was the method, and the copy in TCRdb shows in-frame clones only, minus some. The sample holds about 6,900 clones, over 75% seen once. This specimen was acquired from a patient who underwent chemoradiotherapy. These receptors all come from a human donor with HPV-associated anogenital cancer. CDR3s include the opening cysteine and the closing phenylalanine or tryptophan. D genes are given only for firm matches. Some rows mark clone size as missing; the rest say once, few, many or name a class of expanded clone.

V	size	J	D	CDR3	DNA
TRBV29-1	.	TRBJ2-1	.	CSVAWDEQFF	TGCAGCGTTGCGTGGGATGAGCAGTTCTTC
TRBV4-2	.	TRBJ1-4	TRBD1	CASKQGALEKLFF	TGTGCCAGCAAACAGGGGGCGCTTGAAAAACTGTTTTTT
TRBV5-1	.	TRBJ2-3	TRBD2	CASSLLGLAGLSTDTQYF	TGCGCCAGCAGCTTGCTAGGGCTAGCGGGGCTTAGCACAGATACGCAGTATTTT
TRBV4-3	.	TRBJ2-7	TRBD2	CASSQDQASGNYEQYF	TGCGCCAGCAGCCAAGATCAGGCTAGCGGGAACTACGAGCAGTACTTC
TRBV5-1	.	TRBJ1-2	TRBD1	CASSSGTGRIGYTF	TGCGCCAGCAGCTCCGGGACAGGGAGGATTGGCTACACCTTC
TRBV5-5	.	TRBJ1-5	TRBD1	CASSDGTGSNQPQHF	TGTGCCAGCAGCGACGGGACAGGGAGCAATCAGCCCCAGCATTTT
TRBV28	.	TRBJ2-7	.	CASSLFGVSYEQYF	TGTGCCAGCAGTTTATTTGGGGTCTCCTACGAGCAGTACTTC
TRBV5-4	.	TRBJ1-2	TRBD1	CASSYGQGYGYTF	TGTGCCAGCAGCTACGGACAGGGCTATGGCTACACCTTC
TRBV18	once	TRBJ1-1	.	CASSPRLLDGNTEAFF	TGTGCCAGCTCACCACGTCTCCTCGACGGGAACACTGAAGCTTTCTTT
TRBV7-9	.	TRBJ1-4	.	CASGPGTNEKLFF	TGTGCCAGCGGGCCGGGAACTAATGAAAAACTGTTTTTT
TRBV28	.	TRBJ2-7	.	CASMGGGSYEQYF	TGTGCCAGCATGGGGGGCGGATCTTACGAGCAGTACTTC